This T cell receptor (beta chain) derives from a study of shared clonotypes between healthy human individuals. J was trimmed by 4 bases and V by 4 bases; bases with no gene match: 18. CDR1 and CDR2 (germline): MDHEN, SYDVKM. CDR3 length: 18 amino acids. Repertoires were generated with immunoSEQ multiplex PCR, while TCRdb's copy carries only in-frame clones and drops some. The top ten clones hold 1.5% to 2% of a sample with 550,000 to 700,000 clones, approximately 73% of them seen once. Naive CD45RA+ and memory CD45RA-negative subsets were split from CD4+ cells. J is TRBJ2-7 and V is TRBV28, with TRBD1 matching 8 bases. The TCR sequence derives from a young woman in good health. The sample comprised memory CD4+ T cells sorted from blood. Subset indicated: CD45RA-negative fraction. The CDR3 loop reads CASSSPGWRQGAPYEQYF. The CDR3 DNA is TGTGCCAGCAGTTCCCCAGGTTGGAGGCAGGGGGCACCATACGAGCAGTACTTC.